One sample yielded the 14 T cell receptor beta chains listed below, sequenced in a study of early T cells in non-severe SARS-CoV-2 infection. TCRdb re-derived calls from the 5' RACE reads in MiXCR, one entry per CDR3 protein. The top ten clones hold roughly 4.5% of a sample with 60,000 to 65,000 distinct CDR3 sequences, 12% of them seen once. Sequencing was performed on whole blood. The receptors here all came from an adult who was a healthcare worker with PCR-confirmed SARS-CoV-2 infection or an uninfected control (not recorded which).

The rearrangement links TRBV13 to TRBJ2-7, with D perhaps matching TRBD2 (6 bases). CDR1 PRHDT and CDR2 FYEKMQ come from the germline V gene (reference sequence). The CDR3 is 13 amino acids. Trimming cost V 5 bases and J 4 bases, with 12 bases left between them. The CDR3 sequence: CASSPPTRYEQYF. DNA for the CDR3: TGTGCCAGCAGCCCACCGACTAGATACGAGCAGTACTTC.

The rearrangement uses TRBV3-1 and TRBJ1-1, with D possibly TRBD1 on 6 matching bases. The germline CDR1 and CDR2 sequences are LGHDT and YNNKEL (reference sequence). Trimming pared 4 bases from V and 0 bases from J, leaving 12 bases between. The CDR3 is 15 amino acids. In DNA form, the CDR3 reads TGTGCCAGCAGCCCGAGGGGGGGAGTGAACACTGAAGCTTTCTTT. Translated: CASSPRGGVNTEAFF.

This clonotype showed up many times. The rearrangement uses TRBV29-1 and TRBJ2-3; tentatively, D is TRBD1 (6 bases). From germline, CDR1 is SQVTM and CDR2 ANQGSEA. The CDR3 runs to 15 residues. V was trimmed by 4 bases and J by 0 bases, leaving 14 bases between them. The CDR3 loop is CSVAGTPSSTDTQYF. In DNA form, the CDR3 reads TGCAGCGTTGCCGGGACACCATCTAGCACAGATACGCAGTATTTT.

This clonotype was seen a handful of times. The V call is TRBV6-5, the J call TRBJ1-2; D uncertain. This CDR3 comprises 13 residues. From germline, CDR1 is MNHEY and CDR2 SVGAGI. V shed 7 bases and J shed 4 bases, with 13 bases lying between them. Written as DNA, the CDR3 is TGTGCCAGCACCCAACGCCCGACCTATGGCTACACCTTC. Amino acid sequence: CASTQRPTYGYTF.

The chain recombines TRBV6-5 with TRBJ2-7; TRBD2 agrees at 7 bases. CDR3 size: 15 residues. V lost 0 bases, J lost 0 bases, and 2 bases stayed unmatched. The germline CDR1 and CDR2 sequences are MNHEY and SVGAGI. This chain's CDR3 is CASSYSGGDSYEQYF. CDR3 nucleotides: TGTGCCAGCAGTTACTCGGGGGGGGACTCCTACGAGCAGTACTTC.

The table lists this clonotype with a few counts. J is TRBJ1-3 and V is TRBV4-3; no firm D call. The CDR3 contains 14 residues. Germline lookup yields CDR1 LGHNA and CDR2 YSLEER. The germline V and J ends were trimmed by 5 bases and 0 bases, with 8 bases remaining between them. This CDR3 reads CASSASSSGNTIYF. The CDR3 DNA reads TGCGCCAGCAGCGCGAGTTCCTCTGGAAACACCATATATTTT.

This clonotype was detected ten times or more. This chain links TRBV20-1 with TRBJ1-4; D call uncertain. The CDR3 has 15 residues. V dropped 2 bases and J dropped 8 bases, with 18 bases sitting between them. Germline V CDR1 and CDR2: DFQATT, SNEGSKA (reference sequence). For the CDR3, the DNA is TGCAGTGCTAGATCTCTAGACTTCTCGAGGGAAAAACTGTTTTTT. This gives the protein CSARSLDFSREKLFF.

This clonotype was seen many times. The CDR3 here is CSVGSRAEAFF. DNA for the CDR3: TGCAGCGTGGGTTCGCGGGCGGAAGCTTTCTTT. The chain is built from TRBV29-1 and TRBJ1-1; D is undetermined. Germline lookup yields CDR1 SQVTM and CDR2 ANQGSEA. The CDR3 is 11 residues long. V lost 6 bases and J 8 bases, leaving 13 bases between the germline ends.

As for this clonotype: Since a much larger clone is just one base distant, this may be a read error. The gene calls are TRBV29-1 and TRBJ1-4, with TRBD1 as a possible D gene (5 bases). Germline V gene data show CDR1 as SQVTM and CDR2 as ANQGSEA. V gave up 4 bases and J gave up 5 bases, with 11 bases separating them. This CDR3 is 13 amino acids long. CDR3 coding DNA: TGCAGCGTTGGGGACCGAAGGAATGAAAAACTGTTTTTT. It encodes CSVGDRRNEKLFF.

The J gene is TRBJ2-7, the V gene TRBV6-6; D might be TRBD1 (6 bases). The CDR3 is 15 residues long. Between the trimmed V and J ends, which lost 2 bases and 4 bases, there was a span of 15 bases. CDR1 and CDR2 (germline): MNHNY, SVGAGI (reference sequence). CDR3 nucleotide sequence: TGTGCCAGCAGTTACGGGCCGGGACACGTTTACGAGCAGTACTTC. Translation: CASSYGPGHVYEQYF.

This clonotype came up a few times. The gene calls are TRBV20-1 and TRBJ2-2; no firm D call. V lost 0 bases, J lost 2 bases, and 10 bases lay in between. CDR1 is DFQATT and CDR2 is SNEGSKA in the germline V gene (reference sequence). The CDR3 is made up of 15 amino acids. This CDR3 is CSARDPVLNTGELFF. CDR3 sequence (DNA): TGCAGTGCTAGAGATCCGGTCCTTAACACCGGGGAGCTGTTTTTT.

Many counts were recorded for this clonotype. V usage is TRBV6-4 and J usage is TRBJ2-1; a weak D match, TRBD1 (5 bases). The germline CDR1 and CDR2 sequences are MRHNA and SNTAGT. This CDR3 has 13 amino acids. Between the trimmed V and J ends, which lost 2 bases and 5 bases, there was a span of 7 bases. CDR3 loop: CASSDGAHNEQFF. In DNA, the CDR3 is TGTGCCAGCAGTGACGGGGCCCACAATGAGCAGTTCTTC.

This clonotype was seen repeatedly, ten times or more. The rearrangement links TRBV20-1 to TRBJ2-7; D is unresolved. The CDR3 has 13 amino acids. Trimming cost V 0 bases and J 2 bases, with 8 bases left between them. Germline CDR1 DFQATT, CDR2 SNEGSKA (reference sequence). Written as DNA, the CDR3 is TGCAGTGCTAGAGACAGGCTGACCTACGAGCAGTACTTC. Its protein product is CSARDRLTYEQYF.

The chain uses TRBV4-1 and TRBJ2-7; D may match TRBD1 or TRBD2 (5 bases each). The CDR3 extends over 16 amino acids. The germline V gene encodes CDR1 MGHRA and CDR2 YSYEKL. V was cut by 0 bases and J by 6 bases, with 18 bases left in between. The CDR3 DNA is TGCGCCAGCAGCCAAGATATTGGGGGTTTCTCGTCCGAGCAGTACTTC. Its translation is CASSQDIGGFSSEQYF.